One sample yielded the 28 T cell receptor beta chains listed below, sequenced in a study of control samples from healthy donors and cancer patients. Clones were read by immunoSEQ multiplex PCR, and TCRdb kept only the in-frame ones, dropping some. The sample contains approximately 210,000 clones, roughly nine tenths of which appear only once. The source material was blood. Receptor source: a young man in good health.

This rearrangement joins TRBV7-3 to TRBJ2-3; weak D call: TRBD2 (5 bases). Germline CDR1 SGHTA, CDR2 FQGTGA. This CDR3 is 15 amino acids long. The V end lost 5 bases, the J end lost 1 base, and 13 bases lay between the germline ends. CDR3 nucleotide sequence: TGTGCCAGCAGCCGCTGGACTCGTGGCACAGATACGCAGTATTTT. Translating gives CASSRWTRGTDTQYF.

V usage is TRBV29-1 and J usage is TRBJ1-1; possible D gene TRBD1, 6 bases. The germline V gene has CDR1 SQVTM and CDR2 ANQGSEA. Deletions cut 4 bases from V and 2 bases from J, with 14 bases between. CDR3 length: 14 residues. CDR3 sequence: CSVVPEDSNTEAFF. DNA for the CDR3: TGCAGCGTTGTCCCCGAGGACAGCAACACTGAAGCTTTCTTT.

The chain links TRBV5-1 to TRBJ2-3; TRBD1 aligns across 8 bases. Germline assignment: CDR1 SGHRS and CDR2 YFSETQ. The CDR3 sequence is 15 residues long. The J segment lost 2 bases and the V segment lost 3 bases, leaving 5 bases of the junction unmatched. CDR3 sequence (DNA): TGCGCCAGCAGCTATGACAGGGGCCCCACAGATACGCAGTATTTT. This codes for CASSYDRGPTDTQYF.

V is TRBV28 and J is TRBJ2-7; TRBD1 agrees at 9 bases. V was pared by 8 bases and J by 2 bases, with 4 bases of the junction left unmatched. This CDR3 comprises 13 residues. Germline loops: CDR1 MDHEN, CDR2 SYDVKM. The DNA for the CDR3 is TGTGCCAGCGAACGGACAGGGGCCTACGAGCAGTACTTC. It encodes CASERTGAYEQYF.

This chain joins TRBV5-5 and TRBJ1-4; the D gene is possibly TRBD1 (5 bases). The V gene's germline CDR1 is SGHKS and CDR2 YYEKEE (reference sequence). The CDR3 has 15 residues. V dropped 1 base and J dropped 8 bases, with 15 bases sitting between them. CDR3 sequence: CASSLPQGFREKLFF. CDR3 in DNA: TGTGCCAGCAGCTTGCCCCAGGGCTTTCGGGAAAAACTGTTTTTT.

The chain has TRBV19 and TRBJ2-3, with TRBD1 matching over 8 bases. V trimming: 10 bases; J trimming: 6 bases; junction bases outside the gene matches: 9. This CDR3 is built from 13 residues. Germline V gene sequence: CDR1 LNHDA, CDR2 SQIVND (reference sequence). This chain's CDR3 is CATSDRAKDTQYF. The CDR3 nucleotides read TGTGCCACCTCGGACAGGGCCAAGGATACGCAGTATTTT. Full variable domain (missing parts from reference TRBV19 and TRBJ2-3): DGGITQSPKYLFRKEGQNVTLSCEQNLNHDAMYWYRQDPGQGLRLIYYSQIVNDFQKGDIAEGYSVSREKKESFPLTVTSAQKNPTAFYLCATSDRAKDTQYFGPGTRLTVL.

V gene TRBV14 combines with J gene TRBJ2-3; tentative D call: TRBD1 (6 bases). The germline CDR1 and CDR2 sequences are SGHDN and FVKESK. This CDR3 comprises 16 residues. Trimming shortened V by 1 base and J by 6 bases, and 17 bases separated the two germline ends. The CDR3 is CASSQVRGQGRDTQYF. The CDR3 DNA reads as TGTGCCAGCAGCCAAGTCCGGGGCCAGGGGCGTGATACGCAGTATTTT.

The V call is TRBV23-1, the J call TRBJ2-3; no firm D call. TRBV23-1 is known as an ORF, though its function is uncertain. Trimming left V 5 bases short and J 1 base short, with 13 bases between. The CDR3 sequence is 15 residues long. CDR3 residues: CASSVAETCTDTQYF. In DNA, the CDR3 is TGCGCCAGCAGTGTGGCAGAGACTTGCACAGATACGCAGTATTTT.

In nucleotides, the CDR3 is TGTGCCAGTAGTATCCGTCCCTCGAGGAACACTGAAGCTTTCTTT. Translating gives CASSIRPSRNTEAFF. The V call is TRBV19, the J call TRBJ1-1; no firm D call. Trimming stripped 3 bases from V and 1 base from J, with 12 bases between. There are 15 residues in the CDR3. CDR1 and CDR2 from the germline V gene are LNHDA and SQIVND (reference sequence).

On this clone: Different DNA sequences within this sample yield the same CDR3. This chain links TRBV30 with TRBJ1-5; no reliable D call. CDR1 is GTSNPN and CDR2 is SVGIG in the germline V gene (reference sequence). The length of the CDR3 is 14 residues. V was pared by 2 bases and J by 0 bases, with 8 bases between. This CDR3 is CAWSREYSNQPQHF. CDR3 sequence (DNA): TGTGCCTGGAGTAGAGAGTATAGCAATCAGCCCCAGCATTTT.

The J gene is TRBJ1-6, the V gene TRBV28; D may be TRBD1 (6 bases). V lost 2 bases to trimming and J lost 10 bases, with 12 bases between them. The CDR3 is made up of 14 amino acids. Germline CDR1 is MDHEN and CDR2 is SYDVKM. The CDR3 here is CASSLGQRDSPLHF. The DNA of the CDR3 is TGTGCCAGCAGTTTAGGACAGAGGGACTCACCCCTCCACTTT.

The V and J genes are TRBV18 and TRBJ2-3, with D unresolved. The CDR3 is made up of 13 amino acids. With 4 bases removed from V and 4 bases from J, the gap between germline ends came to 9 bases. Germline CDR1 KGHSH, CDR2 LQKENI. The CDR3 protein is CASSLTSSDTQYF. The DNA for the CDR3 is TGTGCCAGCTCACTTACGTCCTCAGATACGCAGTATTTT.

The V gene is TRBV24-1, the J gene TRBJ2-1; D unresolved. Germline V gene data show CDR1 as KGHDR and CDR2 as SFDVKD. The CDR3 has 13 residues. V lost 2 bases to trimming and J lost 5 bases, with 6 bases between them. The CDR3: CATSDSGHNEQFF. CDR3 DNA sequence: TGTGCCACCAGTGATTCAGGACACAATGAGCAGTTCTTC.

This clone was recorded once. The rearrangement links TRBV4-1 to TRBJ1-4; 7 nucleotides agree with TRBD1. CDR3 length equals 16 residues. The J segment lost 8 bases and the V segment lost 1 base, leaving 10 bases of the junction unmatched. CDR1 is MGHRA, CDR2 YSYEKL, per germline. This chain's CDR3 is CASSQGSGGAREKLFF. CDR3 nucleotides: TGCGCCAGCAGCCAAGGTTCAGGGGGGGCTCGGGAAAAACTGTTTTTT.

The chain uses TRBV6-6 and TRBJ2-1; 8 bases match TRBD2. Germline loops: CDR1 MNHNY, CDR2 SVGAGI (reference sequence). The V segment lost 1 base and the J segment 7 bases; nucleotides outside the gene matches: 6. The length of the CDR3 is 15 residues. The CDR3 sequence: CASSYFGGAVNEQFF. The DNA of the CDR3 is TGTGCCAGCAGTTACTTCGGGGGGGCCGTTAATGAGCAGTTCTTC.

The V call is TRBV5-4, the J call TRBJ2-7; TRBD2 matches 16 bases. CDR1 and CDR2 from the germline V gene are SGHNT and YYREEE (reference sequence). V lost 1 base, J lost 2 bases, and 6 bases stayed unmatched. The CDR3 consists of 18 residues. The CDR3 region is CASSLRGLAGGSPYEQYF. Written as DNA, the CDR3 is TGTGCCAGCAGCTTGAGGGGACTAGCGGGGGGGTCCCCCTACGAGCAGTACTTC.

V and J are TRBV2 and TRBJ2-1, with 10 bases fitting TRBD2. Germline CDR1 is SNHLY and CDR2 is FYNNEI. With V trimmed by 5 bases and J by 7 bases, 8 bases remained unmatched. This CDR3 has 15 residues. The CDR3 loop is CASSRAGGPGNEQFF. The CDR3 nucleotides read TGTGCCAGCAGTAGAGCGGGGGGGCCGGGGAATGAGCAGTTCTTC.

This clone was picked up one time. The chain carries TRBV9 and TRBJ1-3, with D possibly TRBD1 on 5 matching bases. Germline CDR1 is SGDLS and CDR2 is YYNGEE. This CDR3 spans 16 amino acids. V lost 0 bases and J lost 2, with 12 bases in between. The CDR3: CASSVDPGGTGNTIYF. In DNA, the CDR3 is TGTGCCAGCAGCGTAGACCCTGGGGGGACTGGAAACACCATATATTTT.

This sequence joins TRBV18 and TRBJ2-1; perhaps D is TRBD1 or TRBD2 (6 bases each). Trimming took off 4 bases at V and 8 bases at J, with 12 bases between the two ends. Germline V CDR1 and CDR2: KGHSH, LQKENI. The CDR3 loop spans 13 amino acids. The DNA for the CDR3 is TGTGCCAGCTCACTCGTGGGGGGCGATGAGCAGTTCTTC. It specifies CASSLVGGDEQFF.

V and J are TRBV10-2 and TRBJ2-5; 16 bases are shared with TRBD2. Germline V gene sequence: CDR1 WSHSY, CDR2 SAAADI. V trimming: 6 bases; J trimming: 5 bases; junction bases outside the gene matches: 12. This CDR3 contains 18 residues. The chain's CDR3 is CASRLPGTSGGGGETQYF. CDR3 bases: TGCGCCAGCAGACTCCCCGGGACTAGCGGGGGGGGCGGGGAGACCCAGTACTTC.

CDR3 sequence (DNA): TGCGCCAGCAGCTTACAGCCCGGGGGCACAGATACGCAGTATTTT. Translating gives CASSLQPGGTDTQYF. V gene TRBV5-1 combines with J gene TRBJ2-3, with D perhaps matching TRBD2 (5 bases). CDR3 length equals 15 residues. Germline CDR1 SGHRS, CDR2 YFSETQ. V was cut by 2 bases and J by 1 base, with 11 bases left in between.

This clone is classed as medium-sized. This CDR3 reads CATSRDKVPGNTIYF. The CDR3 DNA follows: TGTGCCACCAGCAGAGATAAAGTTCCTGGAAACACCATATATTTT. The chain recombines TRBV15 with TRBJ1-3; D gene ambiguous. V lost 0 bases, J lost 2 bases, and 8 bases lay in between. CDR1 and CDR2 from the germline V gene are LNHNV and YYDKDF (reference sequence). CDR3 length: 15 residues. Full variable domain (outside the CDR3, taken from reference TRBV15 and TRBJ1-3): DAMVIQNPRYQVTQFGKPVTLSCSQTLNHNVMYWYQQKSSQAPKLLFHYYDKDFNNEADTPDNFQSRRPNTSFCFLDIRSPGLGDTAMYLCATSRDKVPGNTIYFGEGSWLTVV.

This clone was found once. The chain is built from TRBV7-8 and TRBJ1-1, with 9 bases identical to TRBD1. The CDR3 spans 16 residues. V gave up 3 bases and J gave up 0 bases; unmatched junction bases: 5. Germline V gene data show CDR1 as SGHVS and CDR2 as FQNEAQ. Here the CDR3 DNA reads TGTGCCAGCAGCTTGTGGACAGGGGTCATGAACACTGAAGCTTTCTTT. As protein: CASSLWTGVMNTEAFF.

CDR3 loop: CASSLYGDTQYF. The CDR3 nucleotides are TGTGCCAGCAGCTTATATGGGGATACGCAGTATTTT. The rearrangement uses TRBV7-3 and TRBJ2-3; D is unclear. The V end lost 2 bases, the J end lost 6 bases, and 6 bases lay between the germline ends. The CDR3 loop spans 12 amino acids. CDR1 is SGHTA, CDR2 FQGTGA, per germline.

The J gene is TRBJ2-2, the V gene TRBV7-6; no firm D call. V lost 4 bases and J lost 3, with 6 bases in between. The CDR3 has 13 residues. Per germline, CDR1 SGHVS and CDR2 FNYEAQ. The CDR3 is CASSSQYTGELFF. The CDR3 region has the DNA TGTGCCAGCAGCTCTCAGTACACCGGGGAGCTGTTTTTT.

The chain joins TRBV7-2 to TRBJ2-7, with TRBD2 matching over 10 bases. V lost 2 bases to trimming and J lost 0 bases; unmatched junction nucleotides: 4. Germline V gives CDR1 SGHTA, CDR2 FQGNSA. The CDR3 has 16 residues. The CDR3 coding sequence is TGTGCCAGCAGCTTACCGGGACTAGCGTTCTCCTACGAGCAGTACTTC. Translated: CASSLPGLAFSYEQYF.

In nucleotides, the CDR3 is TGTGCCAGCAGCTTGAGGGGATCTGAAGCTTTCTTT. It specifies CASSLRGSEAFF. The chain recombines TRBV5-6 with TRBJ1-1; perhaps TRBD1 as D (5 bases). V gave up 1 base and J gave up 6 bases, with 7 bases separating them. The germline gives CDR1 SGHDT, CDR2 YYEEEE. There are 12 residues in the CDR3.

This chain connects TRBV7-9 to TRBJ2-1; 8 positions agree with TRBD1. The CDR3 spans 14 residues. Trimming at V came to 3 bases and at J to 7 bases, leaving 5 bases not matched to a gene. The germline V gene encodes CDR1 SEHNR and CDR2 FQNEAQ (reference sequence). The CDR3 reads CASSFNRGWNEQFF. The CDR3 DNA sequence: TGTGCCAGCAGCTTTAACAGGGGGTGGAATGAGCAGTTCTTC.